Shown below are 19 T cell receptor beta chains from a single sample sequenced in a study of neoadjuvant anti-PD-1 for oral cavity cancer. Clones were read by immunoSEQ multiplex PCR, and TCRdb kept only the in-frame ones, dropping some. The sample yields roughly 14,000 clones, about 70% seen once. The sequencing used PBMCs, collected before nivolumab (anti-PD-1) treatment. These receptors originate from a person aged 35 to 85 with oral cavity squamous cell carcinoma.

This clone occurred a few times. The chain couples TRBV9 to TRBJ2-5; D assignment may be TRBD1 or TRBD2 (5 bases each). The CDR3 totals 15 residues. Germline V gives CDR1 SGDLS, CDR2 YYNGEE. The germline V and J ends were trimmed by 3 bases and 5 bases, with 17 bases remaining between them. As DNA, the CDR3 is TGTGCCAGCAGCGCCTCCGGGACCCCCGTGGAGACCCAGTACTTC. Its protein product is CASSASGTPVETQYF. The variable domain in full, with the rest retrieved from reference TRBV9 and TRBJ2-5, is DSGVTQTPKHLITATGQRVTLRCSPRSGDLSVYWYQQSLDQGLQFLIQYYNGEERAKGNILERFSAQQFPDLHSELNLSSLELGDSALYFCASSASGTPVETQYFGPGTRLLVL.

The rearrangement uses TRBV25-1 and TRBJ2-1; a weak D match, TRBD1 (5 bases). Looked up from germline, CDR1 is MGHDK and CDR2 is SYGVNS. This CDR3 is 15 amino acids long. V was pared by 3 bases and J by 4 bases, with 13 bases between. The CDR3 sequence: CASSDRQGYYNEQFF. CDR3 DNA sequence: TGTGCCAGCAGTGACCGGCAGGGCTATTACAATGAGCAGTTCTTC.

The genes are TRBV9 and TRBJ2-7, with D perhaps assigned TRBD1 or TRBD2 (5 bases each). Germline-derived CDR1 and CDR2 are SGDLS and YYNGEE. This CDR3 region has 15 residues. The ends were cut back, 4 bases at V and 5 bases at J, with 19 bases in the middle. The CDR3 region has the DNA TGTGCCAGCAGCCAAACCGGGACCACCTTTGACGAGCAGTACTTC. This gives the protein CASSQTGTTFDEQYF.

The rearrangement joins TRBV19 to TRBJ1-5, with 9 bases fitting TRBD1. CDR3 size: 19 residues. Germline V CDR1 and CDR2: LNHDA, SQIVND (reference sequence). V lost 5 bases, J lost 4 bases, and 18 bases stayed unmatched. CDR3 amino acids: CASSQPPGQGRGTNQPQHF. Here the CDR3 DNA reads TGTGCCAGTAGTCAACCTCCGGGACAGGGAAGAGGGACAAATCAGCCCCAGCATTTT.

The V and J genes are TRBV5-5 and TRBJ1-4; D is possibly TRBD1 (5 bases). CDR1 SGHKS and CDR2 YYEKEE come from the germline V gene (reference sequence). There are 18 residues in the CDR3. V was pared by 5 bases and J by 0 bases, with 20 bases between. Here the CDR3 reads CASRTGPYSFATNEKLFF. The CDR3 nucleotides read TGTGCCAGCAGGACGGGGCCTTACTCATTTGCAACTAATGAAAAACTGTTTTTT.

V and J are TRBV29-1 and TRBJ2-1, with 8 positions matching TRBD2. CDR1 and CDR2 from the germline V gene are SQVTM and ANQGSEA. CDR3 length: 15 residues. After removal of 6 bases from V and 3 bases from J, the junction contained 10 bases not matched to a gene. The CDR3 nucleotides read TGCAGCGTGGACGACGGGAGGGCCGTCTACAATGAGCAGTTCTTC. Amino acids: CSVDDGRAVYNEQFF.

This chain connects TRBV7-3 to TRBJ1-2, with TRBD1 as a possible D gene (6 bases). The V gene's germline CDR1 is SGHTA and CDR2 FQGTGA. The CDR3 length is 16 residues. V lost 5 bases, J lost 6 bases, and 22 bases lay in between. For the CDR3, the DNA is TGTGCCAGCAGCGTAAATCCCCGGGGACATCCCGATGGCTACACCTTC. It translates to CASSVNPRGHPDGYTF.

This clone was observed a handful of times. The gene calls are TRBV7-8 and TRBJ1-5; D is possibly TRBD1 (5 bases). Trimming took 5 bases from V and 11 from J, leaving 25 bases between them. The CDR3 totals 16 residues. Germline-derived CDR1 and CDR2 are SGHVS and FQNEAQ. The CDR3 DNA reads as TGTGCCAGCAGCACCCAGGTCCGGGGCCGTCGGGGGACCCAGCATTTT. This translates into CASSTQVRGRRGTQHF.

The rearrangement links TRBV7-6 to TRBJ2-1, with D maybe TRBD1 (7 bases). V was trimmed by 4 bases and J by 7 bases, leaving 23 bases between them. CDR1 and CDR2 (germline): SGHVS, FNYEAQ. The CDR3 is 17 amino acids. The CDR3 nucleotides read TGTGCCAGCAGCTCGTTCGACAGGGTGATAGGAGGGAATGAGCAGTTCTTC. It translates to CASSSFDRVIGGNEQFF.

This chain links TRBV10-3 with TRBJ1-6; D not certain. The CDR3 covers 12 residues. Trimming cost V 2 bases and J 15 bases, with 11 bases left between them. Germline V gives CDR1 ENHRY, CDR2 SYGVKD. CDR3 DNA sequence: TGTGCCATCAGTGAGACGGATCATGGCCTCCACTTT. Amino acid sequence: CAISETDHGLHF.

The J gene is TRBJ2-1, the V gene TRBV6-4; tentative D call: TRBD1 (7 bases). V lost 6 bases and J lost 7, with 19 bases in between. The CDR3 is 15 residues long. Germline CDR1 reads MRHNA; CDR2 reads SNTAGT. Written as DNA, the CDR3 is TGTGCCAGCAGCCCGTCCTTGTCAGGGGGGAATGAGCAGTTCTTC. Translated: CASSPSLSGGNEQFF.

This clone showed up just a few times. V and J are TRBV15 and TRBJ1-1, with 7 bases aligning to TRBD1. Germline CDR1 reads LNHNV; CDR2 reads YYDKDF (reference sequence). V trimming: 3 bases; J trimming: 5 bases; junction bases outside the gene matches: 3. The CDR3 spans 13 residues. The CDR3 protein is CATSRRGLTEAFF. DNA of the CDR3: TGTGCCACCAGCAGGAGGGGGCTGACTGAAGCTTTCTTT.

The chain employs TRBV30 and TRBJ1-1; D gene uncertain. Germline CDR1 GTSNPN, CDR2 SVGIG (reference sequence). Trimming pared 3 bases from V and 1 base from J, leaving 9 bases between. This CDR3 has 13 amino acids. Here the CDR3 DNA reads TGTGCCTGGAGGGCCCCGTGGAACACTGAAGCTTTCTTT. Its translation is CAWRAPWNTEAFF.

Only one count was recorded for this clone. The V and J genes are TRBV5-1 and TRBJ2-1; D uncertain. The V and J ends lost 1 base and 7 bases respectively, with 6 bases between them. The germline CDR1 and CDR2 sequences are SGHRS and YFSETQ. This CDR3 has 12 residues. Here the CDR3 DNA reads TGCGCCAGCAGCTTGATTGGGAATGAGCAGTTCTTC. It translates to CASSLIGNEQFF.

The table lists this clone with a few counts. The chain uses TRBV7-9 and TRBJ1-1; D remains ambiguous. The V gene lost 6 bases and the J gene lost 9 bases, with 11 bases spanning the gap. Germline values: CDR1 SEHNR, CDR2 FQNEAQ (reference sequence). The length of the CDR3 is 11 residues. Here the CDR3 reads CASSIQRQAFF. The DNA of the CDR3 is TGTGCCAGCAGTATTCAAAGACAAGCTTTCTTT.

V usage is TRBV19 and J usage is TRBJ1-2, with 7 bases that match TRBD1. The V and J ends lost 0 bases and 6 bases, in that order; junction bases with no gene match: 7. The CDR3 has 15 residues. From germline, CDR1 is LNHDA and CDR2 SQIVND (reference sequence). DNA of the CDR3: TGTGCCAGTAGTATAGATCGGGGGACAGAACATGGCTACACCTTC. Its protein is CASSIDRGTEHGYTF.

This chain joins TRBV10-3 and TRBJ1-1, with D unclear. Trimming left V 4 bases short and J 0 bases short, with 12 bases between. There are 15 residues in the CDR3. Germline V CDR1 and CDR2: ENHRY, SYGVKD. The DNA of the CDR3 is TGTGCCATCAGTGGACAAGGGTGGCTGAACACTGAAGCTTTCTTT. This translates into CAISGQGWLNTEAFF.

This clone was seen just once. V gene TRBV9 combines with J gene TRBJ2-6, with TRBD2 matching 10 bases. The CDR3 has 19 residues. The germline V gene has CDR1 SGDLS and CDR2 YYNGEE. The trim removed 0 bases at V and 0 bases at J, leaving 6 bases unmatched. The CDR3 nucleotides read TGTGCCAGCAGCGTAGGGCTAGCGGGAGAAGGCTCTGGGGCCAACGTCCTGACTTTC. Translated, it gives CASSVGLAGEGSGANVLTF.

This clone was recorded only once. This chain joins TRBV2 and TRBJ1-3; D not certain. V lost 4 bases to trimming and J lost 0 bases, with 4 bases between them. The V gene's germline CDR1 is SNHLY and CDR2 FYNNEI. CDR3 length equals 13 residues. The CDR3: CASSAISGNTIYF. The CDR3 DNA reads as TGTGCCAGCAGTGCCATCTCTGGAAACACCATATATTTT.